These 25 T cell receptor beta chains share one sample of origin, sequenced in a study of blood T cell repertoires in COVID-19 (dated by TCRdb to the early 2020s). The library was obtained by the immunoSEQ multiplex PCR assay. TCRdb carries this immuneACCESS record with in-frame sequences only. Its versions omit some clonotypes, under half of them owing to an unresolved V gene in the studies checked, with the rest unexplained. The sample table shows over 200,000 clones, and about 83% are seen once. Roughly 5.7% of the sample goes to the ten largest clones. The material sequenced was peripheral blood. These receptors all come from a man older than 75 with acute or convalescent COVID-19.

This clone has only a few counts. V is TRBV28 and J is TRBJ1-2, with 10 bases matching TRBD1. The V gene end was trimmed by 3 bases and the J gene end by 6 bases; junction bases not matched to a gene: 7. The CDR3 is 15 amino acids. CDR1 and CDR2 (germline): MDHEN, SYDVKM. CDR3 nucleotides: TGTGCCAGCAGTTTCCCACCGGGACAGGGGAATGGCTACACCTTC. It codes for CASSFPPGQGNGYTF.

The chain uses TRBV3-1 (or the pseudogene TRBV3-2) and TRBJ2-1; 11 nucleotides agree with TRBD2. The ends lost 1 base at V and 7 bases at J; junction bases unmatched: 9. Germline V gene lookup returns CDR1 LGHDT and CDR2 YNNKEL (reference sequence). This CDR3 comprises 17 residues. The CDR3 coding sequence is TGTGCCAGCAGCCAAGTTTATTCGCTAGCGGGAGGAAATGAGCAGTTCTTC. It codes for CASSQVYSLAGGNEQFF.

CDR3 region: CASSPSRAGGPETQYF. DNA for the CDR3: TGTGCCAGCAGCCCATCAAGGGCGGGGGGGCCGGAGACCCAGTACTTC. The rearrangement links TRBV3-1 (or the pseudogene TRBV3-2) to TRBJ2-5; 9 bases are a match to TRBD2. V gave up 4 bases and J gave up 5 bases; unmatched junction bases: 11. The CDR3 totals 16 residues. Germline CDR1 and CDR2: LGHDT and YNNKEL (reference sequence).

The chain employs TRBV5-1 and TRBJ2-7, with D possibly TRBD1 on 6 matching bases. This CDR3 has 14 amino acids. CDR1 SGHRS and CDR2 YFSETQ come from the germline V gene. V was cut by 1 base and J by 3 bases, with 11 bases left in between. The CDR3 DNA reads TGCGCCAGCAGCTTGTCCGGGACAAGCTACGAGCAGTACTTC. Translation gives CASSLSGTSYEQYF.

This chain links TRBV18 with TRBJ1-1; D is ambiguous. Germline V CDR1 and CDR2: KGHSH, LQKENI. Trimming left V 0 bases short and J 1 base short, with 6 bases between. The CDR3 is 14 residues long. The CDR3 loop reads CASSPPRGNTEAFF. The CDR3 nucleotides read TGTGCCAGCTCACCACCGCGGGGGAACACTGAAGCTTTCTTT.

The chain carries TRBV30 and TRBJ2-1; 7 bases fit TRBD2. V was pared by 5 bases and J by 5 bases, with 15 bases of the junction left unmatched. Per the germline V gene, CDR1 is GTSNPN and CDR2 is SVGIG (reference sequence). The CDR3 sequence is 16 residues long. The CDR3 loop is CAWRYGEGRGHNEQFF. The CDR3 DNA reads as TGTGCCTGGCGATATGGGGAGGGCCGGGGTCACAATGAGCAGTTCTTC.

The chain has TRBV10-3 and TRBJ2-5; 7 positions agree with TRBD1. Per the germline V gene, CDR1 is ENHRY and CDR2 is SYGVKD. CDR3 size: 15 residues. Trimming removed 3 bases from V and 5 bases from J; junction bases left unmatched: 9. The CDR3 spells CAISDQRQGTETQYF. The CDR3, as DNA: TGTGCCATCAGTGATCAAAGACAGGGAACGGAGACCCAGTACTTC.

The V call is TRBV3-1 (or the pseudogene TRBV3-2), the J call TRBJ2-1; D ambiguous. This CDR3 has 16 residues. Germline values: CDR1 LGHDT, CDR2 YNNKEL (reference sequence). V lost 4 bases and J 2 bases, leaving 15 bases between the germline ends. The CDR3 reads CASSPPGLTAYNEQFF. The DNA of the CDR3 is TGTGCCAGCAGCCCCCCTGGGCTTACTGCCTACAATGAGCAGTTCTTC.

The chain couples TRBV19 to TRBJ2-7, with TRBD1 identical over 9 bases. V trimming: 5 bases; J trimming: 4 bases; junction bases outside the gene matches: 15. The CDR3 is 17 amino acids. Germline loops: CDR1 LNHDA, CDR2 SQIVND (reference sequence). The CDR3 sequence is CASSLGTGSLSTYEQYF. The CDR3 bases are TGTGCCAGTAGTCTCGGGACAGGGAGCCTGTCTACGTACGAGCAGTACTTC.

This clone has more than one count but fewer than ten. The gene calls are TRBV5-1 and TRBJ2-7; 9 bases match TRBD1. This CDR3 spans 16 amino acids. Germline assignment: CDR1 SGHRS and CDR2 YFSETQ. The trim removed 0 bases at V and 3 bases at J, leaving 7 bases unmatched. The CDR3 here is CASSLEPGTGLYEQYF. The CDR3 region has the DNA TGCGCCAGCAGCTTGGAGCCCGGGACAGGGCTCTACGAGCAGTACTTC.

The V call is TRBV7-2, the J call TRBJ2-1; possible D gene TRBD1, 5 bases. Germline CDR1 is SGHTA and CDR2 is FQGNSA. Deletions cut 1 base from V and 7 bases from J, with 14 bases between. The CDR3 has 15 residues. In DNA, the CDR3 is TGTGCCAGCAGCTTAGTGGCAGGGTTCGAGAATGAGCAGTTCTTC. It specifies CASSLVAGFENEQFF.

The rearrangement joins TRBV6-1 to TRBJ1-5; a weak D match, TRBD1 (6 bases). V was clipped by 2 bases and J by 7 bases, with 9 bases between them. Looked up from germline, CDR1 is MNHNS and CDR2 is SASEGT. This CDR3 region has 13 residues. The CDR3 here is CASSEPGEQPQHF. Here the CDR3 DNA reads TGTGCCAGCAGTGAACCAGGGGAACAGCCCCAGCATTTT.

This clone was seen only once. The chain couples TRBV10-3 to TRBJ2-7; 9 nucleotides line up with TRBD1. The CDR3 spans 15 residues. Germline V gene sequence: CDR1 ENHRY, CDR2 SYGVKD. The junction had 7 bases not matched to a gene; V was cut back by 4 bases and J by 3 bases. CDR3 DNA sequence: TGTGCCATCAGTGGGGGGACAGGGATAAACTACGAGCAGTACTTC. It specifies CAISGGTGINYEQYF.

This chain connects TRBV19 to TRBJ1-5; 7 nucleotides agree with TRBD1. Germline assignment: CDR1 LNHDA and CDR2 SQIVND (reference sequence). V dropped 9 bases and J dropped 11; count of bases not matched to a gene: 13. The CDR3 covers 13 residues. As DNA, the CDR3 is TGTGCCAGCAGGGTCACAGGGGCCTCGGCCCAGCATTTT. It specifies CASRVTGASAQHF.

The gene calls are TRBV3-1 (or the pseudogene TRBV3-2) and TRBJ1-1; D gene ambiguous. The CDR3 length is 14 residues. V lost 1 base to trimming and J lost 5 bases, with 11 bases between them. Germline-derived CDR1 and CDR2 are LGHDT and YNNKEL (reference sequence). The CDR3 DNA sequence: TGTGCCAGCAGCCAAGTGGGGAGGGAAACTGAAGCTTTCTTT. The encoded protein is CASSQVGRETEAFF.

This clone was recorded once. This chain connects TRBV27 to TRBJ2-1; a weak D match, TRBD2 (6 bases). The CDR3 extends over 16 amino acids. Trimming shortened V by 4 bases and J by 6 bases, and 19 bases separated the two germline ends. Per the germline V gene, CDR1 is MNHEY and CDR2 is SMNVEV (reference sequence). CDR3 sequence: CASSSTRTTRGNEQFF. The CDR3 DNA follows: TGTGCCAGCAGTTCGACTAGAACTACACGTGGCAATGAGCAGTTCTTC.

The V gene is TRBV6-4, the J gene TRBJ2-6; no definite D call. The V and J ends lost 5 bases and 0 bases respectively, with 8 bases between them. CDR3 length: 15 amino acids. Germline V lookup: CDR1 MRHNA, CDR2 SNTAGT. CDR3 in DNA: TGTGCCAGCAGTCAACAGAACTCTGGGGCCAACGTCCTGACTTTC. Translating it yields CASSQQNSGANVLTF.

The CDR3 reads CASSVEPGRMETQYF. For the CDR3, the DNA is TGTGCCAGCAGCGTAGAGCCAGGAAGAATGGAGACCCAGTACTTC. The chain has TRBV9 and TRBJ2-5; D remains unclear. Germline lookup yields CDR1 SGDLS and CDR2 YYNGEE. The CDR3 covers 15 residues. Deletions cut 0 bases from V and 5 bases from J, with 14 bases between.

Here the CDR3 DNA reads TGTGCCAGCAGTCGGGGCGGGACGCGATTCGAGCAGTACTTC. Translation gives CASSRGGTRFEQYF. The chain carries TRBV27 and TRBJ2-7; possible D gene TRBD2, 6 bases. CDR3 length: 14 amino acids. Between the trimmed V and J ends, which lost 5 bases and 6 bases, there was a span of 17 bases. The germline V gene encodes CDR1 MNHEY and CDR2 SMNVEV (reference sequence).

In DNA, the CDR3 is TGCGCCAGCAGCTTGGCTACAGGGGTGTTGACTGAAGCTTTCTTT. Encoded protein: CASSLATGVLTEAFF. The rearrangement links TRBV5-1 to TRBJ1-1; 7 positions agree with TRBD1. Germline assignment: CDR1 SGHRS and CDR2 YFSETQ. CDR3 length equals 15 residues. The trim removed 0 bases at V and 5 bases at J, leaving 7 bases unmatched.

Note on this clone: Other nucleotide sequences in the sample specify the same CDR3. V is TRBV6-5 and J is TRBJ2-7; 8 positions match TRBD1. The J segment lost 3 bases and the V segment lost 5 bases, leaving 9 bases of the junction unmatched. Per germline, CDR1 MNHEY and CDR2 SVGAGI. This CDR3 contains 15 residues. CDR3 loop: CASSRPGQGIYEQYF. The CDR3 coding sequence is TGTGCCAGCAGTCGTCCTGGACAGGGCATCTACGAGCAGTACTTC.

The chain carries TRBV3-1 (or the pseudogene TRBV3-2) and TRBJ1-4; TRBD1 matches at 9 bases. CDR1 is LGHDT, CDR2 YNNKEL, per germline (reference sequence). The length of the CDR3 is 15 residues. V gave up 1 base and J gave up 8 bases; unmatched junction bases: 5. CDR3 bases: TGTGCCAGCAGCCAAGGCGGGACAGGGTTAGAAAAACTGTTTTTT. This translates into CASSQGGTGLEKLFF.

The CDR3 nucleotides read TGCGCCAGCGCCCGGGGACTGGGTGAGCAGTTCTTC. This sequence encodes CASARGLGEQFF. The J gene is TRBJ2-1, the V gene TRBV5-1; tentatively, D is TRBD2 (6 bases). CDR3 size: 12 residues. Germline CDR1 SGHRS, CDR2 YFSETQ. V was shortened by 7 bases and J by 9 bases, with 14 bases between the two germline ends.

This clone has a single count. The V call is TRBV19, the J call TRBJ1-3; D might be TRBD1 (5 bases). CDR3 length: 13 residues. CDR1 is LNHDA and CDR2 is SQIVND in the germline V gene (reference sequence). V lost 6 bases, J lost 7 bases, and 13 bases lay in between. The CDR3 loop is CASSPTETNTIYF. CDR3 DNA sequence: TGTGCCAGTAGCCCGACAGAGACCAACACCATATATTTT.

V is TRBV2 and J is TRBJ2-7; D might be TRBD1 (5 bases). Germline lookup yields CDR1 SNHLY and CDR2 FYNNEI. V was cut by 3 bases and J by 0 bases, with 9 bases left in between. The CDR3 loop spans 14 amino acids. In DNA, the CDR3 is TGTGCCAGCAGTGACCGCAGGGTCTCCTACGAGCAGTACTTC. This sequence encodes CASSDRRVSYEQYF.